The 8 T cell receptor beta chains presented below share a single source sample, sequenced in a study of CD8 T cells in Susac syndrome. Random hexamers were used to reverse transcribe about 0.5 to 1 ug of RNA. TCRdb processed the immunoSEQ multiplex PCR reads anew with MiXCR; each CDR3 protein has one entry. Of over 120,000 distinct CDR3 sequences detected, 94% appear once; the ten largest clones hold 0.084%. The sequenced sample was CD4+ T cells from PBMCs. These receptors were obtained from a human donor in good health.

The rearrangement links TRBV30 to TRBJ2-7; the match to TRBD2 covers 15 bases. From germline, CDR1 is GTSNPN and CDR2 SVGIG (reference sequence). CDR3 length: 14 amino acids. Trimming took 5 bases from V and 2 from J; bases not matched to a gene: 1. This chain's CDR3 is CAWGLAGGPYEQYF. The CDR3 region has the DNA TGTGCCTGGGGACTAGCGGGAGGGCCCTACGAGCAGTACTTC.

The genes are TRBV20-1 and TRBJ1-2; 8 bases align to TRBD1. Trimming at V came to 3 bases and at J to 4 bases, leaving 7 bases not matched to a gene. The CDR3 covers 14 residues. The germline CDR1 and CDR2 sequences are DFQATT and SNEGSKA (reference sequence). CDR3 loop: CSAREDRERYGYTF. CDR3 in DNA: TGCAGTGCTAGGGAGGACAGGGAGCGCTATGGCTACACCTTC.

This chain links TRBV30 with TRBJ2-7, with D maybe TRBD1 (5 bases). The V gene's germline CDR1 is GTSNPN and CDR2 SVGIG (reference sequence). The ends were cut back, 3 bases at V and 6 bases at J, with 24 bases in the middle. The CDR3 has 16 residues. This CDR3 reads CAWSPRRGGYMVEQYF. The CDR3 bases are TGTGCCTGGAGCCCTCGTAGGGGTGGCTACATGGTCGAGCAGTACTTC.

The rearrangement joins TRBV18 to TRBJ2-7; D unresolved. The germline V gene encodes CDR1 KGHSH and CDR2 LQKENI. Trimming pared 6 bases from V and 3 bases from J, leaving 15 bases between. The CDR3 contains 14 residues. The CDR3 here is CASSPAGRNYEQYF. CDR3 nucleotide sequence: TGTGCCAGCTCTCCCGCCGGACGGAACTACGAGCAGTACTTC.

J is TRBJ2-3 and V is TRBV9; tentatively, D is TRBD1 (6 bases). Germline-derived CDR1 and CDR2 are SGDLS and YYNGEE. Trimming removed 0 bases at V and 5 bases at J, with 10 bases between. This CDR3 is 14 amino acids long. For the CDR3, the DNA is TGTGCCAGCAGCGTAGGAGGGGGAAGAGATACGCAGTATTTT. Translation gives CASSVGGGRDTQYF.

The chain couples TRBV29-1 to TRBJ2-2; D unresolved. Between the trimmed V and J ends, which lost 7 bases and 0 bases, there was a span of 12 bases. The CDR3 sequence is 14 residues long. From germline, CDR1 is SQVTM and CDR2 ANQGSEA. The CDR3 here is CSAQQLTNTGELFF. CDR3 DNA: TGCAGCGCCCAACAGCTGACGAACACCGGGGAGCTGTTTTTT.

J is TRBJ2-3 and V is TRBV27, with TRBD1 identical over 7 bases. After removal of 10 bases from V and 2 bases from J, the junction contained 6 bases not matched to a gene. The CDR3 is 13 residues long. Looked up from germline, CDR1 is MNHEY and CDR2 is SMNVEV (reference sequence). The CDR3 DNA follows: TGTGCCAACAGGACAGGATTCACAGATACGCAGTATTTT. It is translated as CANRTGFTDTQYF.

V is TRBV4-1 and J is TRBJ2-7; 12 bases are shared with TRBD1. CDR1 and CDR2 (germline): MGHRA, YSYEKL. The trim removed 5 bases at V and 2 bases at J, leaving 7 bases unmatched. The CDR3 is 16 residues long. The CDR3 DNA is TGCGCCAGCAGCAATCCGGGACAGGGGGCCGCCTACGAGCAGTACTTC. Translation gives CASSNPGQGAAYEQYF.